This note documents a single TCR beta chain sequence. Its antigen target is currently unknown. There are no base qualities to consult, and no much larger clone falls within one base. The CDR3 regions of human TCRbeta chains were subjected to immunosequencing. On the authors' methods: Repertoire TCRs were matched against a reference library of SARS-CoV-2-specific TCRs generated with the MIRA antigen-specificity platform. Breadth was defined as the fraction of unique TCRs that were SARS-CoV-2-associated. Depth was defined as the fraction of total T cells that were SARS-CoV-2-associated. Each spike-specific TCR was assigned to its reactive spike region and to a CD4 or CD8 class using the MIRA data. Log10-transformed breadth and depth values were compared by one-way ANOVA with Sidak's multiple comparisons tests. Held by TCRdb, this immuneACCESS table contains in-frame sequences only and omits some clones. Under half of the omission traces to an unresolved V gene where checked; the cause of the rest is unknown. V, J and clone size are taken as reported in that table, and D and trimming were inferred from the DNA itself. The sample includes approximately 130,000 clones, with approximately 91% observed a single time. The ten largest account for 5% to 7% of the sample.

The data originate from a study of T cell responses to AZD1222 COVID-19 vaccine (dated by TCRdb to the early 2020s). Regarding the research as a whole: TCR sequencing was performed for approximately 240 trial participants, of whom about 210 were given two doses of AZD1222 and around 26 were given two doses of MenACWY control vaccine. Trial participants were enrolled by age into 18-55, 56-69 and 70-plus year subgroups, with approximately 160, 26 and 62 TCR-sequenced participants respectively. Overall results and qualifications from the work: Nearly half of unique spike-specific TCRs reportedly recognized epitopes outside regions mutated in the B.1.351 and B.1.1.7 variants. After two AZD1222 doses, both the breadth and the depth of spike-specific TCRs were significantly higher than at day 0 and than in MenACWY recipients. The whole spike protein was spanned by vaccine-associated CD4 TCRs, and dominant responses were seen in regions 160-218 and 743-854. Conclusions about previously exposed vaccinees were limited because only a handful of AZD1222 recipients were SARS-CoV-2 seropositive at baseline. Because no samples from the day 14 peak response were available, repertoires could be characterized only after the peak T cell response. The 56-69-year group was small, and its depth increase did not reach significance, likely because of low power. Most participants were white British and females outnumbered males, and the authors suggested that clonal diversity may have been underestimated.

Counted from cysteine to phenylalanine, this CDR3 has 13 amino acids. Only CDR3 DNA remains: 39 bases, in frame from the first base. The junction shows trimming of 6 bases on V and 8 bases on J, plus 14 bases between the germline ends. The germline V gene (reference sequence) sets CDR1 to LNHDA and CDR2 to SQIVND. This sample's time point label indicates: about 28 days (+/-7) after the second vaccine dose. Because spike-specific TCR depth and breadth did not differ between the two schedules, AZD1222 recipients who got a second dose at roughly 4 weeks were pooled with those who got a second dose at roughly 12 weeks. The vaccinee samples were drawn from two UK trials, COV001 and COV002, one of which was a single-blind randomized controlled phase 2/3 trial testing AZD1222 (ChAdOx1 nCoV-19) in healthy adults. Trial participant PBMC samples were collected at day 0 and day 28 after the second dose for TCRbeta chain sequencing.

The chain is made from TRBV19 and TRBJ1-5; the D gene cannot be named for sure. This TCR derives from an adult who received the AZD1222 COVID-19 vaccine. The sequencing used peripheral blood, collected 28 days after the second AZD1222 dose. The CDR3 amino acid sequence is: CASREGQGEPQHF. The nucleotides read TGTGCCAGTAGGGAAGGGCAAGGCGAGCCCCAGCATTTT.